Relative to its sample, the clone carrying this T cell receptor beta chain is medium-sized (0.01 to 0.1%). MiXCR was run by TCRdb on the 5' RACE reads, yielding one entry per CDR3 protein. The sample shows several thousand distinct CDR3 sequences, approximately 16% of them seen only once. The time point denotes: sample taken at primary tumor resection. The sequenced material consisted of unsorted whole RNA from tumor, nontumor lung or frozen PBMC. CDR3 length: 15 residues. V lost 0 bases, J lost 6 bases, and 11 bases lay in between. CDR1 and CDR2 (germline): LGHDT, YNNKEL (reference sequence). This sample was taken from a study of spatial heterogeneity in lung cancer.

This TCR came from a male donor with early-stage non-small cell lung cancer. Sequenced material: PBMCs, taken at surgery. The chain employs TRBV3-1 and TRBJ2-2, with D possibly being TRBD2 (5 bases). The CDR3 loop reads CASSQDSVRPGELFF. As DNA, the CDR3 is TGTGCCAGCAGCCAAGATAGCGTCAGGCCCGGGGAGCTGTTTTTT.